The sample holds a few counts of the clone carrying this TCR beta chain. Its antigen is not known. Memory CD4+ T cells were sorted as CD4+CD45RO+CD25- cells. Study-wide results and limits: Tumor memory CD4+ T cell TCR gene usage was found to cluster with blood and lymph node memory CD4+ cells and with lymph node naive CD4+ cells. Larger-cohort validation covered only one TCR beta V-J rearrangement.

TCRdb re-analysed the 5' RACE reads in MiXCR, keeping a single row per CDR3 protein. The data show around 52,000 distinct CDR3 sequences, with about 28% seen just once and approximately 3% held by the top ten. Input material: tumor-infiltrating memory CD4+ T cells sorted from the breast tumor. Documented subset: memory CD4+ T cells, CD4+CD45RO+CD25-. The receptor was isolated from a female donor with breast cancer.

The CDR3 is CASSLFTGEGELFF. The CDR3 nucleotides read TGTGCCAGCAGCCTATTTACGGGGGAAGGGGAGCTGTTTTTT. The J gene is TRBJ2-2, the V gene TRBV11-3, with D possibly being TRBD2 (6 bases). Germline CDR1 and CDR2: SGHNT and YENEEA. Trimming stripped 5 bases from V and 8 bases from J, with 15 bases between. The CDR3 loop spans 14 amino acids.